The 16 T cell receptor beta chains reported below all come from one sample, sequenced in a study of blood T cell repertoires in COVID-19 (TCRdb year 2020). Library creation used the immunoSEQ multiplex PCR assay. This is the immuneACCESS table as TCRdb keeps it, with only in-frame sequences that have V and J called. A part of the clones is gone; compared with another copy, unresolved V genes explain less than half, and the rest is unexplained. A total of 70,000 to 75,000 clones appear in this sample, roughly 85% of them only once. The biggest ten clones account for 1.8% of the sample. The specimen sequenced was peripheral blood. These receptors were collected from a woman aged 55-69 years with acute or convalescent COVID-19.

The chain combines TRBV5-1 with TRBJ2-1; 7 positions agree with TRBD1. Trimming at V came to 3 bases and at J to 0 bases, leaving 12 bases not matched to a gene. CDR3 length: 18 amino acids. The V gene's germline CDR1 is SGHRS and CDR2 YFSETQ. The DNA for the CDR3 is TGCGCCAGCAGCTCACTCCCTACAGGGGCTGGCTCCTACAATGAGCAGTTCTTC. This encodes CASSSLPTGAGSYNEQFF.

V is TRBV12-5 and J is TRBJ2-7; 7 bases match TRBD2. CDR3 size: 17 residues. Germline CDR1 and CDR2: LGHNT and FRNRAP. The junction had 11 bases not matched to a gene; V was cut back by 1 base and J by 2 bases. In DNA form, the CDR3 reads TGTGCTAGTGGTTTGGACGACCGCGGGAGAATCCCCTACGAGCAGTACTTC. This translates into CASGLDDRGRIPYEQYF.

J is TRBJ1-5 and V is TRBV27; maybe TRBD1 (5 bases). V gave up 7 bases and J gave up 6 bases, with 13 bases separating them. This CDR3 has 13 amino acids. Germline-derived CDR1 and CDR2 are MNHEY and SMNVEV (reference sequence). The CDR3 loop is CASTGRVGQPQHF. CDR3 DNA: TGTGCCAGCACGGGCAGGGTGGGTCAGCCCCAGCATTTT.

The chain employs TRBV7-2 and TRBJ2-2, with 8 positions matching TRBD2. The V gene's germline CDR1 is SGHTA and CDR2 FQGNSA. This CDR3 has 15 amino acids. With V trimmed by 7 bases and J by 4 bases, 8 bases remained unmatched. The DNA for the CDR3 is TGTGCCAGCACCGCCCAGCGGGGGCCCACCGGGGAGCTGTTTTTT. Amino acids: CASTAQRGPTGELFF. Full variable domain (outside the CDR3, taken from reference TRBV7-2 and TRBJ2-2): GAGVSQSPSNKVTEKGKDVELRCDPISGHTALYWYRQSLGQGLEFLIYFQGNSAPDKSGLPSDRFSAERTGGSVSTLTIQRTQQEDSAVYLCASTAQRGPTGELFFGEGSRLTVL.

The V call is TRBV6-1, the J call TRBJ2-1; TRBD2 aligns across 11 bases. The V segment lost 1 base and the J segment 3 bases; nucleotides outside the gene matches: 11. Germline CDR1 and CDR2: MNHNS and SASEGT. The CDR3 sequence is 19 residues long. CDR3 sequence reads: CASSEVTSGGTYYYNEQFF. CDR3 bases: TGTGCCAGCAGTGAAGTAACTAGCGGGGGCACTTACTACTACAATGAGCAGTTCTTC.

The chain has TRBV18 and TRBJ1-1; 8 bases are a match to TRBD1. The CDR3 extends over 15 amino acids. After removal of 5 bases from V and 1 base from J, the junction contained 6 bases not matched to a gene. Germline CDR1 reads KGHSH; CDR2 reads LQKENI. The CDR3 here is CASSSGDRRNTEAFF. The CDR3 DNA follows: TGTGCCAGCTCATCAGGGGACAGGAGGAACACTGAAGCTTTCTTT.

CDR3 DNA sequence: TGTGCCAGTAAGACTGGACAGGGGGCGCGAGGAGGCTACACCTTC. It yields the protein CASKTGQGARGGYTF. The J gene is TRBJ1-2, the V gene TRBV19; 11 nucleotides match TRBD1. The CDR3 loop spans 15 amino acids. The germline V gene has CDR1 LNHDA and CDR2 SQIVND (reference sequence). V shed 7 bases and J 8 bases; nucleotides not matched to a gene: 12.

V and J are TRBV6-5 and TRBJ1-1, with a tentative D call TRBD1 (5 bases). In germline, CDR1 is MNHEY, CDR2 SVGAGI. The V end was cut by 5 bases, the J end by 4 bases, with 17 bases between. The CDR3 extends over 15 amino acids. CDR3 DNA: TGTGCCAGCAGTCTTTCTGGGACTGCTTCCACTGAAGCTTTCTTT. Protein sequence: CASSLSGTASTEAFF.

This clone came up a few times. The chain links TRBV7-9 to TRBJ2-5; possible D gene TRBD1, 6 bases. The CDR3 has 14 residues. Germline V gives CDR1 SEHNR, CDR2 FQNEAQ (reference sequence). Deletions cut 8 bases from V and 1 base from J, with 14 bases between. The CDR3 loop reads CASETQGSQETQYF. In DNA form, the CDR3 reads TGTGCCAGCGAAACACAGGGATCCCAAGAGACCCAGTACTTC. Looking up the rest from reference TRBV7-9 and TRBJ2-5 gives the full variable domain: DTGVSQNPRHKITKRGQNVTFRCDPISEHNRLYWYRQTLGQGPEFLTYFQNEAQLEKSRLLSDRFSAERPKGSFSTLEIQRTEQGDSAMYLCASETQGSQETQYFGPGTRLLVL.

This sequence joins TRBV19 and TRBJ1-1, with D perhaps matching TRBD1 (5 bases). Germline V lookup: CDR1 LNHDA, CDR2 SQIVND (reference sequence). The CDR3 contains 13 residues. V was clipped by 10 bases and J by 4 bases, with 16 bases between them. This CDR3 reads CATDWGVGTEAFF. CDR3 in DNA: TGTGCCACCGATTGGGGGGTCGGCACTGAAGCTTTCTTT.

The CDR3 is CARETGANVLTF. CDR3 coding DNA: TGTGCCCGCGAAACTGGGGCCAACGTCCTGACTTTC. The chain combines TRBV30 with TRBJ2-6, with D uncertain. The CDR3 has 12 residues. Germline V gives CDR1 GTSNPN, CDR2 SVGIG (reference sequence). The V gene lost 8 bases and the J gene lost 2 bases, with 7 bases spanning the gap.

The J gene is TRBJ2-1, the V gene TRBV7-2; 10 bases are a match to TRBD1. The germline V gene has CDR1 SGHTA and CDR2 FQGNSA. The CDR3 loop spans 15 amino acids. Trimming at V came to 5 bases and at J to 4 bases, leaving 5 bases not matched to a gene. This CDR3 reads CASSPDRGLYNEQFF. For the CDR3, the DNA is TGTGCCAGCAGCCCTGACAGGGGGCTTTACAATGAGCAGTTCTTC. Supplemented by reference TRBV7-2 and TRBJ2-1, the full variable domain reads GAGVSQSPSNKVTEKGKDVELRCDPISGHTALYWYRQSLGQGLEFLIYFQGNSAPDKSGLPSDRFSAERTGGSVSTLTIQRTQQEDSAVYLCASSPDRGLYNEQFFGPGTRLTVL.

The chain recombines TRBV11-1 with TRBJ1-2; TRBD1 is a possible D gene (6 bases). CDR3 length equals 14 residues. The V gene lost 5 bases and the J gene lost 5 bases, with 15 bases spanning the gap. Germline V gene sequence: CDR1 SGHAT, CDR2 FQDESV (reference sequence). DNA for the CDR3: TGTGCCAGCAGCCTGAACAGGGTTGGTTATGGCTACACCTTC. Residues: CASSLNRVGYGYTF.

In this sample, this clone turned up a few times. The rearrangement links TRBV24-1 to TRBJ2-3; D is possibly TRBD1 (5 bases). Germline CDR1 reads KGHDR; CDR2 reads SFDVKD. The CDR3 spans 15 residues. V dropped 1 base and J dropped 1 base, with 8 bases sitting between them. CDR3 sequence (DNA): TGTGCCACCAGTGATTTAGGGGCGGGCACAGATACGCAGTATTTT. This codes for CATSDLGAGTDTQYF.

The genes are TRBV6-5 and TRBJ2-7; unclear D gene. This CDR3 comprises 12 residues. CDR1 and CDR2 (germline): MNHEY, SVGAGI. Trimming pared 6 bases from V and 7 bases from J, leaving 13 bases between. CDR3 nucleotide sequence: TGTGCCAGCAGATCCCCAACCAGAGAGCAGTACTTC. It specifies CASRSPTREQYF.

The chain recombines TRBV5-4 with TRBJ1-5; TRBD1 is a possible D gene (5 bases). The germline V gene encodes CDR1 SGHNT and CDR2 YYREEE (reference sequence). The CDR3 is 16 residues long. The germline V and J ends were trimmed by 5 bases and 6 bases, with 21 bases remaining between them. The CDR3 DNA is TGTGCCAGCAGTTTTCGCCGCAGGGAGGTCCGTCAGCCCCAGCATTTT. It specifies CASSFRRREVRQPQHF.